The present T cell receptor (beta chain) was sequenced within a study of blood T cells in healthy people across ages. Study results and caveats: Expanded clonotype shifts may have been confounded, as the donors had an unknown CMV status.

The use of a sample-barcoded 5' primer and a J-beta primer mix characterized a second PCR of roughly 7 to 11 cycles. Each TCR beta cDNA got a 12-nucleotide random molecular identifier. TCRdb redid the calling of the 5' RACE reads with MiXCR, one entry per CDR3 protein. This sample has 750,000 to 950,000 distinct CDR3 sequences, with 53% found just once. Each individual donor underwent a draw of around 9.8 milliliters of peripheral blood. PBMCs numbering at least 6 million were isolated per sample. Trimming cost V 1 base and J 7 bases; bases outside gene matches: 6. This CDR3 has 15 amino acids. CDR1 and CDR2 (germline): SGHTA, FQGNSA. As to this clonotype: Its antigen is as yet unknown.

The chain couples TRBV7-2 to TRBJ2-1; 8 nucleotides align to TRBD2. The sequence was obtained from a man older than 75 in good health. Source material: blood. CDR3 loop: CASSLVATSVNEQFF. CDR3 DNA sequence: TGTGCCAGCAGCTTAGTAGCGACTAGCGTGAATGAGCAGTTCTTC.